A selection of T cell receptor beta chains follows, all from one sample in a study of vaccination effects on CD4 cells after COVID-19. These receptors' antigens are unknown. The method was immunoSEQ multiplex PCR; TCRdb's version includes in-frame clones alone and lacks a portion of them. Altogether 55,000 to 65,000 clones are present, 81% being singletons, with the ten largest covering about 2.7%. Source: CD4+ T cells from PBMCs cultured with HCoV-229E spike peptides, taken before COVID-19 vaccination. The receptors were gathered from a human donor who received a COVID-19 vaccine. Each CDR3 is given with its conserved first and last residue. A D gene is named only where the DNA matches it firmly. Clone size is given for some rows only: seen once, a few or many times, or a class if the clone is expanded.

abundance,d_gene,j_gene,v_gene,CDR3nt,CDR3aa
-,-,TRBJ1-5,TRBV27,TGTGCCAGCAGTTCCCTGGGACAAATTAGCAATCAGCCCCAGCATTTT,CASSSLGQISNQPQHF
-,TRBD1,TRBJ2-5,TRBV19,TGTGCCAGTAGTACCTACCGGGACAGAGAAGAGACCCAGTACTTC,CASSTYRDREETQYF
-,-,TRBJ2-3,TRBV29-1,TGCAGCGTTCAGGAGAGCACAGATACGCAGTATTTT,CSVQESTDTQYF
-,TRBD2,TRBJ2-5,TRBV7-8,TGTGCCAGCAGCTTAGCTCTTGTTGGGGGGGTGGAGACCCAGTACTTC,CASSLALVGGVETQYF
once,TRBD1,TRBJ2-1,TRBV6-5,TGTGCCAGCTCAGACAGGGGCGATGAGCAGTTCTTC,CASSDRGDEQFF
-,-,TRBJ1-4,TRBV2,TGTGCCAGCAGCGCGGGGGCCACTAATGAAAAACTGTTTTTT,CASSAGATNEKLFF
-,TRBD1,TRBJ2-2,TRBV13,TGTGCCAGCAGCCGACAGGGCTTAACCGGGGAGCTGTTTTTT,CASSRQGLTGELFF
-,TRBD1,TRBJ1-2,TRBV6-5,TGTGCCAGCAGTTACACAGGGGACTATGGCTACACCTTC,CASSYTGDYGYTF
once,-,TRBJ1-3,TRBV25-1,TGTGCCAGCAGAGGAGGGGACTTCTCTGGAAACACCATATATTTT,CASRGGDFSGNTIYF
once,-,TRBJ1-5,TRBV2,TGTGCCAGCAGCATTACAGGGAACAATCAGCCCCAGCATTTT,CASSITGNNQPQHF
-,-,TRBJ2-1,TRBV7-2,TGTGCCAGCAGCTTAGATTTAGCGGTAAATGAGCAGTTCTTC,CASSLDLAVNEQFF
once,-,TRBJ1-1,TRBV25-1,TGTGCCAGCAGTGAATTCAGGGGAAACACTGAAGCTTTCTTT,CASSEFRGNTEAFF
-,-,TRBJ1-1,TRBV29-1,TGCAGCGTTAAAGATAACCAGGGAACTGAAGCTTTCTTT,CSVKDNQGTEAFF
-,TRBD1,TRBJ2-1,TRBV5-8,TGTGCCAGCAGCCGAACAGGGGGTACCTACAATGAGCAGTTCTTC,CASSRTGGTYNEQFF
-,-,TRBJ1-1,TRBV6-2/TRBV6-3,TGTGCCAGCAGCAAGCGGACAGCGGGTGCGATCAGGAACACTGAAGCTTTCTTT,CASSKRTAGAIRNTEAFF
-,-,TRBJ2-1,TRBV6-5,TGTGCCAGCAGTTACCGGTTGGGCATCAATGAGCAGTTCTTC,CASSYRLGINEQFF
-,-,TRBJ2-4,TRBV21-1,TGTGCCAGCAGCAAAAGTTATTCGGGAGCCAAAAACATTCAGTACTTC,CASSKSYSGAKNIQYF
-,-,TRBJ1-3,TRBV6-5,TGTGCCAGCAACGTCGGACGAGGCCCTGGAAACACCATATATTTT,CASNVGRGPGNTIYF
-,-,TRBJ1-2,TRBV12-5,TGTGCTAGTGGTCTATGGACAGAACCCAGAGCTAACTATGGCTACACCTTC,CASGLWTEPRANYGYTF
-,-,TRBJ1-2,TRBV6-5,TGTGCCATAGGCCGGGAACCTTCTAATGGCTACACCTTC,CAIGREPSNGYTF
-,-,TRBJ2-2,TRBV3-1/TRBV3-2,TGTGCCAGCAGCCAAGCCGCTCTGAACACCGGGGAGCTGTTTTTT,CASSQAALNTGELFF
-,-,TRBJ1-2,TRBV19,TGTGCCAGTAGTACCCGCCGAGAGAGTTTCTATGGCTACACCTTC,CASSTRRESFYGYTF
once,-,TRBJ2-3,TRBV24-1,TGTGCCACCAGTGATTTGAGCTCAAGGGATACGCAGTATTTT,CATSDLSSRDTQYF
-,TRBD2,TRBJ2-2,TRBV3-1/TRBV3-2,TGTGCCAGCCGCCGGGGGGAGTACACCGGGGAGCTGTTTTTT,CASRRGEYTGELFF
-,-,TRBJ2-5,TRBV7-2,TGTGCCAGCAGCCCGGACCGTTTCCCCCAAGAGACCCAGTACTTC,CASSPDRFPQETQYF
-,TRBD1,TRBJ1-6,TRBV27,TGTGCCAGCAGTTTATCCGGGACAGTGGATTCACCCCTCCACTTT,CASSLSGTVDSPLHF
-,-,TRBJ1-2,TRBV3-1/TRBV3-2,TGTGCCAGCAGCCAAGAACTCAATTCGAACTATGGCTACACCTTC,CASSQELNSNYGYTF
-,TRBD2,TRBJ2-5,TRBV5-4,TGTGCCAGCAGCCCCGGGACTAGCCCTATGACCCAGTACTTC,CASSPGTSPMTQYF
-,-,TRBJ2-2,TRBV5-1,TGCGCCAGCTCAACCGGGACTGGGAACACCGGGGAGCTGTTTTTT,CASSTGTGNTGELFF
-,TRBD1,TRBJ1-1,TRBV5-4,TGTGCCAGCAGCTTTGGGGGGCGATCAACAGGGGGCACTGAAGCTTTCTTT,CASSFGGRSTGGTEAFF
-,TRBD2,TRBJ2-3,TRBV27,TGTGCCAGCAGTTTATACGGCGGGGGGGCTAGTACAGATACGCAGTATTTT,CASSLYGGGASTDTQYF
few,-,TRBJ1-1,TRBV5-5,TGTGCCAGCACAAGAGAAATCATGAACACTGAAGCTTTCTTT,CASTREIMNTEAFF
few,-,TRBJ2-3,TRBV29-1,TGCAGCGTTAGGCCCTCTGGCACAGATACGCAGTATTTT,CSVRPSGTDTQYF
-,TRBD1,TRBJ2-2,TRBV6-5,TGTGCCAGCAGGAGGGAACAGGGGTACACCGGGGAGCTGTTTTTT,CASRREQGYTGELFF
-,-,TRBJ2-5,TRBV18,TGTGCCAGCTCACCGGAGGGTCGGGAGACCCAGTACTTC,CASSPEGRETQYF
-,-,TRBJ2-1,TRBV5-5,TGTGCCAGCAGCTTGGTAAGCGTCAAGAGGGATGAGCAGTTCTTC,CASSLVSVKRDEQFF
-,-,TRBJ2-5,TRBV29-1,TGCAGTTTTGGGAGGGGGCGGTCAGAGACCCAGTACTTC,CSFGRGRSETQYF
-,-,TRBJ2-2,TRBV7-7,TGTGCCAGCAGCCCAGGACAGAACACCGGGGAGCTGTTTTTT,CASSPGQNTGELFF
-,-,TRBJ2-2,TRBV7-9,TGTGCCAGCGAACCCCCGGGACAAACGAACACCGGGGAGCTGTTTTTT,CASEPPGQTNTGELFF
-,-,TRBJ2-3,TRBV7-9,TGTGCCAGCAGCTCAACAGATACGCAGTATTTT,CASSSTDTQYF
-,TRBD1,TRBJ2-1,TRBV6-6,TGTGCCAGCAGTTACCCCGGGACAAGGGGGCCCAATGAGCAGTTCTTC,CASSYPGTRGPNEQFF
-,TRBD1,TRBJ1-4,TRBV18,TGTGCCAGCTCACCACAACAGGGGTCTAATGAAAAACTGTTTTTT,CASSPQQGSNEKLFF
few,TRBD2,TRBJ2-1,TRBV2,TGTGCCAGCAGCGTTTCACTAGCGGGGGGGCCAGGTGAGCAGTTCTTC,CASSVSLAGGPGEQFF
-,TRBD2,TRBJ2-5,TRBV4-2,TGTGCCAGCAGCCAACGAGGTGGTAGCGGGGGGGCCTTGGAGACCCAGTACTTC,CASSQRGGSGGALETQYF
-,-,TRBJ1-2,TRBV9,TGTGCCAGCAGCGAGAGCACGGGCTCTAACTATGGCTACACCTTC,CASSESTGSNYGYTF
once,-,TRBJ2-1,TRBV24-1,TGTGCCACCAGTGATTCCCAACGAAGCAATGAGCAGTTCTTC,CATSDSQRSNEQFF
-,TRBD2,TRBJ2-3,TRBV5-6,TGTGCCAGCAGCTTCCGGCCGGGACTAGCGGGGGCGGGCCTAGATACGCAGTATTTT,CASSFRPGLAGAGLDTQYF
-,-,TRBJ1-3,TRBV4-1,TGCGCCAGCAGCCAAGATCGCCAGACAAGCTCTGGAAACACCATATATTTT,CASSQDRQTSSGNTIYF
-,TRBD1,TRBJ2-4,TRBV6-2/TRBV6-3,TGTGCCAGCAGCACCCAGACAGGGTCCAAAAACATTCAGTACTTC,CASSTQTGSKNIQYF
-,-,TRBJ2-1,TRBV19,TGTGCCAGTAGTATAGTTTTAAACAATGAGCAGTTCTTC,CASSIVLNNEQFF
-,TRBD1,TRBJ1-5,TRBV18,TGTGCCAGCTCACTCACAGGGGGCAGTGGCAATCAGCCCCAGCATTTT,CASSLTGGSGNQPQHF
once,-,TRBJ2-3,TRBV7-3,TGTGCCAGCAGCTTATTCACGACAGATACGCAGTATTTT,CASSLFTTDTQYF
-,TRBD1,TRBJ1-3,TRBV5-1,TGCGCCAGCAGCCCCGACAGGGCCTCTGGAAACACCATATATTTT,CASSPDRASGNTIYF
-,-,TRBJ2-5,TRBV7-3,TGTGCCAGCAGCTTACGGGCAGAGCCCCTTGGGACCCAGTACTTC,CASSLRAEPLGTQYF
-,TRBD1,TRBJ2-5,TRBV5-1,TGCGCCAGCAGCCCCGGGACAGGGCAAGAGACCCAGTACTTC,CASSPGTGQETQYF
-,-,TRBJ1-6,TRBV10-2,TGCGCCAGCAGTGGTAACATGGGACCCCTCCACTTT,CASSGNMGPLHF
few,-,TRBJ1-5,TRBV10-1,TGCGCCAGCAGTGATGGCAGAAATCAGCCCCAGCATTTT,CASSDGRNQPQHF